The TCR beta chain under discussion was sequenced for a study of blood T cells in healthy people across ages. V was cut by 8 bases and J by 5 bases, with 15 bases left in between. The germline gives CDR1 MNHEY, CDR2 SVGAGI. The CDR3 loop spans 14 amino acids. For the second PCR, which ran for about 6 to 11 cycles, a sample-barcoded 5' primer and a J-beta primer mix were used. TCRdb ran MiXCR on the 5' RACE reads and lists one entry per CDR3 protein. The sample consists of about 970,000 distinct CDR3 sequences, roughly half of them appearing once. This TCR was sampled from a woman aged 60 to 75 in good health. The sequenced sample was blood. The chain combines TRBV6-5 with TRBJ1-4; D perhaps matches TRBD1 (5 bases). The DNA of the CDR3 is TGTGCCAGCGGCGGGCAGGGTCCCAATGAAAAACTGTTTTTT. Translation: CASGGQGPNEKLFF.